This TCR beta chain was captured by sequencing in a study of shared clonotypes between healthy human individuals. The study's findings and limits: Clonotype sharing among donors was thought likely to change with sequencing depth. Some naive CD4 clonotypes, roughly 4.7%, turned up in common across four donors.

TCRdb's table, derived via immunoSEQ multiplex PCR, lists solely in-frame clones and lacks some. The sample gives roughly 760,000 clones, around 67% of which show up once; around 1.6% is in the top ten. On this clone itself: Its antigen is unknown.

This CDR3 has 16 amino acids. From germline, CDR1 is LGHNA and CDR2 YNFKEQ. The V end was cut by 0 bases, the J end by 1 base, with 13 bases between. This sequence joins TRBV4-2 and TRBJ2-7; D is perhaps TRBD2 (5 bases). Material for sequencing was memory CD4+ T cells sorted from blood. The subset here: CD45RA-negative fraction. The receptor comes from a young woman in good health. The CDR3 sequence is CASSQESNRGSYEQYF. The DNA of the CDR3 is TGTGCCAGCAGCCAAGAGTCGAACCGCGGGTCCTACGAGCAGTACTTC.